The clone carrying this T cell receptor beta chain turned up a few times. The antigen remains undetermined. The entry originates in a study of blood T cells in healthy people across ages. Findings and caveats of the study: Significant beta diversity loss was already apparent by age about 42, declining roughly linearly. Correlation between TCR beta diversity and naive T cell percentage was strong.

The CDR3 runs 15 residues. Germline V gene lookup returns CDR1 SEHNR and CDR2 FQNEAQ (reference sequence). V was trimmed by 0 bases and J by 2 bases, leaving 8 bases between them. It was with a sample-barcoded 5' primer and a J-beta primer mix that a second PCR of roughly 7 to 12 cycles was run. Every sample returned 3 million or more CDR3-containing paired-end reads. TCRdb analysed the 5' RACE reads with MiXCR anew, one entry per CDR3 protein. Here the sample spans about 1.1 million distinct CDR3 sequences, more than 30% being singletons. The specimen sequenced was blood. The chain couples TRBV7-9 to TRBJ2-4; TRBD1 might be the D (6 bases). The sequence was obtained from a man aged 18 to 29 in good health. CDR3 amino acids: CASSLATGSKNIQYF. The DNA for the CDR3 is TGTGCCAGCAGCTTAGCAACAGGGTCCAAAAACATTCAGTACTTC. Full variable domain (remainder filled in from reference TRBV7-9 and TRBJ2-4): DTGVSQNPRHKITKRGQNVTFRCDPISEHNRLYWYRQTLGQGPEFLTYFQNEAQLEKSRLLSDRFSAERPKGSFSTLEIQRTEQGDSAMYLCASSLATGSKNIQYFGAGTRLSVL.